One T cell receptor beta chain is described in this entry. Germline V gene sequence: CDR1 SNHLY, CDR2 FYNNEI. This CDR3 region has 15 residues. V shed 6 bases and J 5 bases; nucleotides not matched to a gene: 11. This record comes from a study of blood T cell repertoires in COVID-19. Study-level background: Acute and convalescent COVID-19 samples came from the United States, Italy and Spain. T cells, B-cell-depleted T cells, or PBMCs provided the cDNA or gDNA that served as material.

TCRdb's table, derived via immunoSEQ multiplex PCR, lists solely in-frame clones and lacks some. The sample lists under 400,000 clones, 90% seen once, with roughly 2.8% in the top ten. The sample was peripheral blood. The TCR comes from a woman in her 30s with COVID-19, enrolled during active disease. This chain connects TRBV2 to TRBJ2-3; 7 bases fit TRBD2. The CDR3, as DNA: TGTGCCAGCAGGCCCTCGGGAGGTCGTGGAGATACGCAGTATTTT. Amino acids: CASRPSGGRGDTQYF. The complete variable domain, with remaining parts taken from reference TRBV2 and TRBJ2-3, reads EPEVTQTPSHQVTQMGQEVILRCVPISNHLYFYWYRQILGQKVEFLVSFYNNEISEKSEIFDDQFSVERPDGSNFTLKIRSTKLEDSAMYFCASRPSGGRGDTQYFGPGTRLTVL.